Listed below are T cell receptor beta chains from one sample, sequenced in a study of T-cell memory formation after mild COVID-19. TCRdb reprocessed the 5' RACE reads via MiXCR and lists one record per CDR3 protein. The repertoire holds approximately 430,000 distinct CDR3 sequences, with about 25% as singletons. Sequenced material: PBMCs or a T cell subset sorted from them (not recorded which). The receptors originated from an adult woman who had mild COVID-19 (a few samples of this study predate the infection). Cell type and time point are not known. Each CDR3 is given with its conserved first and last residue. The D gene is left open where the match is weak. Clone size is given for some rows only: seen once, a few or many times, or a class if the clone is expanded.

CDR3nt: TGCAGCGTTGAAGATCAGGACAGGGCCTACGAGCAGTACTTC
CDR3aa: CSVEDQDRAYEQYF
v_gene: TRBV29-1
abundance: NA
d_gene: TRBD1
j_gene: TRBJ2-7

CDR3nt: TGTGCCAGCAGCTTAAGGTCGGCTGAAAAACTGTTTTTT
CDR3aa: CASSLRSAEKLFF
v_gene: TRBV7-2
abundance: NA
d_gene: NA
j_gene: TRBJ1-4

CDR3nt: TGTGCCAGCAGTCCGGGGGGCAACTATGGCTACACCTTC
CDR3aa: CASSPGGNYGYTF
v_gene: TRBV12-3/TRBV12-4
abundance: many
d_gene: NA
j_gene: TRBJ1-2

CDR3nt: TGCAGCGTGCTGGCCGGGACAATGAACACTGAAGCTTTCTTT
CDR3aa: CSVLAGTMNTEAFF
v_gene: TRBV29-1
abundance: few
d_gene: NA
j_gene: TRBJ1-1

CDR3nt: TGCGCCAGCAGCCAAGAGGGCGGGCCCTCCTATAATTCACCCCTCCACTTT
CDR3aa: CASSQEGGPSYNSPLHF
v_gene: TRBV4-1
abundance: few
d_gene: NA
j_gene: TRBJ1-6

CDR3nt: TGTGCCAGCAGCTTCGGCGAGGCCGAGACCCAGTACTTC
CDR3aa: CASSFGEAETQYF
v_gene: TRBV11-3
abundance: NA
d_gene: NA
j_gene: TRBJ2-5

CDR3nt: TGTGCCAGCAGTGAATTGGGTTATGGCACTGAAGCTTTCTTT
CDR3aa: CASSELGYGTEAFF
v_gene: TRBV2
abundance: few
d_gene: NA
j_gene: TRBJ1-1

CDR3nt: TGCGCCAGCAGCCCAGGGGGCTTGGGCACTGAAGCTTTCTTT
CDR3aa: CASSPGGLGTEAFF
v_gene: TRBV5-1
abundance: NA
d_gene: TRBD1
j_gene: TRBJ1-1

CDR3nt: TGTGCCAGTAGTGACCCGGGGGACAGGGGTTCTCCAAAGCAGTACTTC
CDR3aa: CASSDPGDRGSPKQYF
v_gene: TRBV19
abundance: few
d_gene: TRBD1
j_gene: TRBJ2-7

CDR3nt: TGTGCCATCAGTGACCCTTGGAATGAAAAACTGTTTTTT
CDR3aa: CAISDPWNEKLFF
v_gene: TRBV10-3
abundance: few
d_gene: NA
j_gene: TRBJ1-4

CDR3nt: TGTGCCAGCAGCGTGGGAGGGGCCGGTCAGCCCCAGCATTTT
CDR3aa: CASSVGGAGQPQHF
v_gene: TRBV7-9
abundance: few
d_gene: NA
j_gene: TRBJ1-5

CDR3nt: TGTGCCAGCAGTGGGGGGACGGACCAAACCGGGGAGCTGTTTTTT
CDR3aa: CASSGGTDQTGELFF
v_gene: TRBV2
abundance: few
d_gene: NA
j_gene: TRBJ2-2

CDR3nt: TGTGCCAGCAGTTTAGCCCGCACAGATACGCAGTATTTT
CDR3aa: CASSLARTDTQYF
v_gene: TRBV12-3/TRBV12-4
abundance: many
d_gene: NA
j_gene: TRBJ2-3

CDR3nt: TGTGCCAGCAGTGATAGGCCCTTTCCCGAGCAGTACTTC
CDR3aa: CASSDRPFPEQYF
v_gene: TRBV25-1
abundance: NA
d_gene: NA
j_gene: TRBJ2-7

CDR3nt: TGTGCCACCAGTGATGGCGGGCGGGAGGGCCCGAGTTTC
CDR3aa: CATSDGGREGPSF
v_gene: TRBV24-1
abundance: NA
d_gene: TRBD2
j_gene: TRBJ2-1

CDR3nt: TGTGCCAGCAGTCCATGGACAGGGGGCTACGAGCAGTACTTC
CDR3aa: CASSPWTGGYEQYF
v_gene: TRBV2
abundance: few
d_gene: TRBD1
j_gene: TRBJ2-7

CDR3nt: TGTGCCAGCAGCCAAGTTGGGACAGGGGGCCGGATGAACACTGAAGCTTTCTTT
CDR3aa: CASSQVGTGGRMNTEAFF
v_gene: TRBV14
abundance: few
d_gene: TRBD1
j_gene: TRBJ1-1

CDR3nt: TGTGCCAGCAGCGTCGGGACAGGGAATCAGCCCCAGCATTTT
CDR3aa: CASSVGTGNQPQHF
v_gene: TRBV9
abundance: many
d_gene: TRBD1
j_gene: TRBJ1-5

CDR3nt: TGCGCCAGCAGCCCCCCGGGACTCTCCGGTGGAAATGAGCAGTTCTTC
CDR3aa: CASSPPGLSGGNEQFF
v_gene: TRBV5-1
abundance: NA
d_gene: NA
j_gene: TRBJ2-1

CDR3nt: TGTGCCAGCAGCGATGACCTTAACACTGAAGCTTTCTTT
CDR3aa: CASSDDLNTEAFF
v_gene: TRBV2
abundance: NA
d_gene: NA
j_gene: TRBJ1-1

CDR3nt: TGTGCCAGCAGCCTCCGGGACAGGATAAGCACAGATACGCAGTATTTT
CDR3aa: CASSLRDRISTDTQYF
v_gene: TRBV7-8
abundance: NA
d_gene: TRBD1
j_gene: TRBJ2-3